This T cell receptor beta chain appears in the sequencing data of a study of shared clonotypes between healthy human individuals. V lost 5 bases and J 3 bases, leaving 10 bases between the germline ends. Germline CDR1 SGHTA, CDR2 FQGNSA. CDR3 length: 14 residues. Generated by immunoSEQ multiplex PCR, the TCRdb table keeps only in-frame clones and is missing some. The sample includes just over 2,000,000 clones, approximately 94% of them seen just once. CD45RO-negative, CCR7-selected cells formed the naive CD8 fraction, which excluded terminally differentiated effector memory CD45RA+ cells. The source material was naive CD8+ T cells sorted from blood. This sequence originates from a man younger than 30 in good health. The chain is built from TRBV7-2 and TRBJ1-4; D possibly corresponds to TRBD1 (6 bases). CDR3 loop: CASSRTDANEKLFF. DNA of the CDR3: TGTGCCAGCAGCCGGACAGATGCTAATGAAAAACTGTTTTTT. Using reference TRBV7-2 and TRBJ1-4 for the parts outside the CDR3, the full variable domain is GAGVSQSPSNKVTEKGKDVELRCDPISGHTALYWYRQSLGQGLEFLIYFQGNSAPDKSGLPSDRFSAERTGGSVSTLTIQRTQQEDSAVYLCASSRTDANEKLFFGSGTQLSVL.